This TCR beta chain was sequenced for a study of T-cell reconstitution after alpha-beta-depleted transplantation in children listed by TCRdb under 2016. As for the study more broadly: The study quantitatively tracked T-cell immune reconstitution after TCRalphabeta/CD19-depleted allogeneic hematopoietic cell transplantation in children using TCR repertoire profiling. Overall results and qualifications from the work: The high TCRbeta diversity at day 60 in some patients was ascribed to recipient T cells and intrathymic progenitors that had survived conditioning. Hyperexpanded clone frequencies declined over subsequent months; after one year, T-cell counts and TCRbeta diversity were mostly attributed to newly produced T cells. About two months after transplant, the apparently early recovery of alphabetaT-cell counts reportedly depended on just several hundred clones that had expanded rapidly and came from non-depleted graft cells.

This clonotype was seen more than once but under ten times. The target of this receptor is not known. Base qualities are not recorded, but no much larger clone differs from it by a single base. Sample treatment or condition, as interpreted from the label and publication: allogeneic hematopoietic cell transplantation with graft depleted of TCRalphabeta T cells and CD19 B cells. The children who served as transplant recipients had been given grafts of TCRalphabeta/CD19-depleted allogeneic hematopoietic cells. Libraries were made using PCR. The instrument was an Illumina HiSeq 2500. TCR libraries were prepared with molecular barcoding, using unique molecular identifiers to normalize TCRbeta repertoire quantification. TCRdb reprocessing: public reads trimmed at Q25 with fastp, clones called with MiXCR, in-frame beta chains kept. Rows merge per CDR3 protein into single entries with the most common DNA and genes. The sample table holds approximately 250,000 distinct CDR3 sequences, of which roughly 23% were seen once. Jointly, the top ten make up roughly 2.5% of the sample.

This specimen was PBMCs, taken before TCRalphabeta/CD19-depleted stem cell transplant. This TCR derives from a girl aged 2-9 years with Fanconi anemia, due to receive a stem cell transplant.

The CDR3 protein is CASSKRTSFVGTQYF. Read as DNA, the sequence is TGTGCCAGCAGCAAGCGGACTAGCTTTGTAGGTACGCAGTATTTT. The chain is encoded by TRBV21-1 joined to TRBJ2-3; the table names TRBD2, a call not compared with the DNA. TRBV21-1 is a listed pseudogene. The CDR3 spans 15 residues, from the cysteine through the phenylalanine. Of all the DNA, just the CDR3 is kept, 45 bases in frame from base 1.